This paragraph reports one T cell receptor (beta chain). What antigen it recognizes has not been identified. Base qualities are missing; no much larger clone stands one base away. Systemically healthy Caucasian individuals from Russia, some 40 in total and aged roughly 6 to 100 years, were included as donors. Ten milliliters of peripheral blood were drawn from each donor into EDTA-treated Vacutainer tubes. PBMCs were isolated by Ficoll-Paque density-gradient centrifugation, with at least 7 million obtained per sample. Total RNA was extracted from PBMCs with Trizol reagent, with at least 6 micrograms obtained per sample. For every donor, flow cytometry on a PBMC aliquot measured the percentage of naive CD45RAhigh/CD27high T cells. The data are from a study of blood T cells in healthy people across ages (dated by TCRdb to the mid-2010s). In the study overall: In model experiments, template switching captured roughly one uniquely barcoded TCR beta cDNA molecule for every two T cells. Using deep sequencing normalized with unique cDNA molecular identifiers, the study measured how TCR beta repertoire diversity changes with age. Donors were grouped into four age groups: young (average approximately 16 years), middle-aged (39), aged (about 60) and long-lived (around 82). The study analyzed two additional independent replicas of 1 million unique cDNA reads from the same blood draw for two donors, one aged 18 to 30 and one aged 80 or older.

The library was prepared using 5' RACE. TCRdb shows the sequencer as Illumina HiSeq 2500. A second PCR of about 6 to 12 cycles was performed with a sample-barcoded 5' primer and a J-beta primer mix. A unique molecular identifier was introduced onto each TCR beta cDNA molecule by a template-switch 5' adaptor carrying 12 random nucleotides. Each sample yielded at least 2.5 million CDR3-containing paired-end reads. First-strand cDNA was synthesized from all RNA with the Mint cDNA synthesis kit, primed by a TRBC-specific oligonucleotide. After uracil-DNA glycosylase treatment, a first 18-cycle PCR used universal primers M1SS and BC2_uni_R on all cDNA. From the authors' description of their analysis: Each sample was normalized by randomly selecting 1 million high-quality reads, each carrying a distinct molecular identifier. Instead of being binned into consensus sequences, reads with shared molecular identifiers were discarded. CDR3 identification, clonotype clustering and error correction used MiTCR with a Q25 quality threshold and the strictest error-elimination algorithm. A nonparametric unseen species model with Euler transformation was used to estimate a lower bound on total TCR beta diversity. Through fastp at Q25 and MiXCR, TCRdb rebuilt clones from the public reads, retaining in-frame beta chains. Rows with a matching CDR3 protein are joined into one entry that keeps the most common DNA and genes. These V and J calls derive from TCRdb rather than the authors' analysis. For this sample the table gives about 780,000 distinct CDR3 sequences, of which 20% to 30% were detected only once. Jointly, the top ten make up over 2.5% of the sample.

The CDR1 and CDR2 encoded by the germline V gene are MGHRA and YSYEKL. Its CDR3 holds 14 amino acids, cysteine through phenylalanine. The retained sequence is limited to the CDR3, 42 bases, with the frame set at the first base. Cut back by 4 bases and 8 bases, the V and J ends lie 14 bases apart. Results the study describes overall, beyond this receptor: Because profiling used bulk unsorted PBMCs, naive and antigen-experienced compartments could not be compared conclusively. As age increased, observed TCR beta diversity per million T cells dropped in a roughly linear way, and a significant reduction was already evident by age 40. Estimates of total diversity based on one million sequenced T cells were regarded as lower bounds and as underestimates. Observed TCR beta diversity correlated strongly with the percentage of naive T cells measured by flow cytometry. The CMV infection status of donors was not known, potentially confounding age-related changes in expanded clonotypes. Compared with the aged group, the long-lived group had more naive CD4+ T cells, fewer expanded clones and increased TCR diversity, suggesting age selection.

The same sample was also studied in work on T cells of mothers and their children. The second study's paper adds: Nine systemically healthy Caucasian individuals served as donors, namely three mothers together with their six children. cDNA synthesis consumed the entire amount of extracted RNA, loaded at about 1.6 ug RNA in each 15 ul reaction. In the second PCR, sample barcodes and 2-4 random nucleotides were introduced via the M1S primer. More than 8.5 million TCR beta CDR3 reads were obtained from each mother, and 2.5 million to 3 million reads were obtained from each child. Thymic selection similarly shapes TCR recombination output in related and unrelated pairs, with minor effect from inherited differences. Normalized repertoire overlap was always slightly but never significantly higher in related than unrelated mother-child pairs. Persistent microchimeric T cell clones were not detected, at a sensitivity of approximately 98 clones per million clonotypes. The study used deep NGS to compare TCR beta repertoires of mothers and children, seeking features distinguishing related mother-child pairs from unrelated individuals. Mothers averaged around 43 +/- 4 years of age and children averaged 11 +/- 4 years. After adapter ligation with NEBNext reagents, the libraries were sequenced on Illumina HiSeq 2000 with 100+100 nt paired-end reads. To avoid cross-contamination, the mother libraries and the child libraries were prepared a month apart and sequenced in separate runs. For each donor, somewhere between roughly 500,000 and 2,100,000 distinct TCR beta clonotypes were identified. Naive TCR beta clonotypes were estimated from low-frequency clonotypes matched to each donor's FACS-determined naive share, without sorting.

The chain is assembled from TRBV4-1 and TRBJ1-4, with the D gene uncertain. The TCR originated in a boy under 18 in good health. Sequencing was done on a sample of blood. The nucleotide sequence is TGCGCCAGCAGCCGACGACTGGGTCGGGAAAAACTGTTTTTT. Translated, this gives CASSRRLGREKLFF.